This T cell receptor beta chain was observed in a study of T cell responses to AZD1222 COVID-19 vaccine. For the study at large: The analysis combined second doses at about 4 or about 12 weeks.

TCRdb keeps only in-frame clones here, not all; method: immunoSEQ multiplex PCR. The table includes 120,000 or so clones, 80% to 90% detected once. Of note for this clone: The target antigen is unknown.

Points from the study as a whole: Repertoire sampling occurred only after the peak T cell response.

CDR3 length: 15 residues. Trimming stripped 5 bases from V and 6 bases from J, with 19 bases between. Per germline, CDR1 MNHEY and CDR2 SVGAGI. This sample comprised peripheral blood, obtained on day 0 of AZD1222 vaccination. The chain combines TRBV6-5 with TRBJ1-2; D call uncertain. This TCR derives from an adult in good health. The CDR3 reads CASSPRVEGRDGYTF. The DNA of the CDR3 is TGTGCCAGCAGTCCACGGGTCGAGGGCAGAGATGGCTACACCTTC.